Presented here are 18 T cell receptor beta chains from one specimen sequenced in a study of technical replicates of blood from several donors (dated by TCRdb to the late 2010s). The method was the immunoSEQ multiplex PCR assay. Imported from immuneACCESS, the table was reduced by TCRdb to in-frame sequences with V and J called. These copies leave out some clones; in studies compared against another copy, an unresolved V gene accounts for under half, and the cause of the remainder is not known. A total of 6,500 to 7,500 clones appear in this sample, 90% to 97% of them only once. The top ten constitute approximately 7.2% of the sample. Material: PBMCs. These TCRs come from a human donor in good health.

The rearrangement links TRBV6-5 to TRBJ2-1, with D tentatively TRBD2 (5 bases). V was cut by 2 bases and J by 9 bases, with 17 bases left in between. The V gene's germline CDR1 is MNHEY and CDR2 SVGAGI. The CDR3 extends over 15 amino acids. CDR3 in DNA: TGTGCCAGCAGTTACGTGGCTAACGAACGGGGTGAGCAGTTCTTC. This sequence encodes CASSYVANERGEQFF.

V gene TRBV5-6 combines with J gene TRBJ2-5, with D unresolved. The V gene's germline CDR1 is SGHDT and CDR2 YYEEEE. CDR3 length: 14 residues. Trimming removed 4 bases from V and 3 bases from J, with 13 bases in between. The CDR3 bases are TGTGCCAGCAGCCCCGTGGAGTGGAAAGAGACCCAGTACTTC. This codes for CASSPVEWKETQYF. Full variable domain (remainder filled in from reference TRBV5-6 and TRBJ2-5): DAGVTQSPTHLIKTRGQQVTLRCSPKSGHDTVSWYQQALGQGPQFIFQYYEEEERQRGNFPDRFSGHQFPNYSSELNVNALLLGDSALYLCASSPVEWKETQYFGPGTRLLVL.

The chain recombines TRBV5-1 with TRBJ2-3; TRBD2 matches at 8 bases. The CDR3 spans 14 residues. Germline V gene lookup returns CDR1 SGHRS and CDR2 YFSETQ. The ends lost 3 bases at V and 4 bases at J; junction bases unmatched: 4. CDR3: CASSSLAGADTQYF. In DNA form, the CDR3 reads TGCGCCAGCAGCTCTCTAGCGGGCGCAGATACGCAGTATTTT.

The chain combines TRBV6-4 with TRBJ2-1, with 10 bases lining up with TRBD2. The CDR3 contains 15 residues. Germline CDR1 and CDR2: MRHNA and SNTAGT. After removal of 3 bases from V and 6 bases from J, the junction contained 5 bases not matched to a gene. The CDR3 loop reads CASSELAGERNEQFF. Here the CDR3 DNA reads TGTGCCAGCAGTGAGCTAGCGGGAGAGCGCAATGAGCAGTTCTTC.

This sequence joins TRBV6-6 and TRBJ2-4, with a tentative D call TRBD1 (6 bases). V lost 2 bases and J 0 bases, leaving 11 bases between the germline ends. Germline V gene sequence: CDR1 MNHNY, CDR2 SVGAGI (reference sequence). The CDR3 has 16 amino acids. CDR3 nucleotides: TGTGCCAGCAGTTACGGGGCAGGGGTAGCCAAAAACATTCAGTACTTC. Encoded protein: CASSYGAGVAKNIQYF.

The V call is TRBV25-1, the J call TRBJ2-1; a weak D match, TRBD2 (5 bases). Trimming left V 5 bases short and J 7 bases short, with 12 bases between. The CDR3 has 13 amino acids. Germline V gene sequence: CDR1 MGHDK, CDR2 SYGVNS. The CDR3 protein is CASSLAGTNEQFF. The DNA of the CDR3 is TGTGCCAGCAGTCTGGCGGGTACAAATGAGCAGTTCTTC.

The chain is built from TRBV5-1 and TRBJ2-1; the match to TRBD2 covers 15 bases. Germline V gene lookup returns CDR1 SGHRS and CDR2 YFSETQ. The CDR3 loop spans 15 amino acids. V lost 0 bases to trimming and J lost 12 bases; unmatched junction nucleotides: 4. DNA of the CDR3: TGCGCCAGCAGCTTGGAGGGACTAGCGGGAGGAGGGCAGTTCTTC. Translation: CASSLEGLAGGGQFF.

This clone was picked up one time. This chain connects TRBV4-1 to TRBJ2-7; the D is unclear. The CDR3 spans 14 residues. V lost 4 bases to trimming and J lost 4 bases, with 14 bases between them. Germline CDR1 and CDR2: MGHRA and YSYEKL. Here the CDR3 DNA reads TGCGCCAGCAGCCTCACCGACAAAGGTTACGAGCAGTACTTC. Translated, it gives CASSLTDKGYEQYF.

This chain connects TRBV29-1 to TRBJ2-7, with 8 bases aligning to TRBD1. The V and J ends lost 4 bases and 3 bases, in that order; junction bases with no gene match: 8. The CDR3 totals 14 residues. CDR1 and CDR2 (germline): SQVTM, ANQGSEA. This CDR3 reads CSVVPQGAYYEQYF. The CDR3, as DNA: TGCAGCGTTGTCCCGCAGGGGGCGTACTACGAGCAGTACTTC.

This clone was seen once. J is TRBJ2-2 and V is TRBV6-4; 10 bases line up with TRBD2. With V trimmed by 2 bases and J by 0 bases, 3 bases remained unmatched. Germline loops: CDR1 MRHNA, CDR2 SNTAGT. The CDR3 length is 17 residues. CDR3 DNA: TGTGCCAGCAGTGACGAGCGGGAGGGTTCGAACACCGGGGAGCTGTTTTTT. Amino acid sequence: CASSDEREGSNTGELFF.

The chain is built from TRBV6-4 and TRBJ2-2; a possible D gene is TRBD2 (7 bases). Germline V gene lookup returns CDR1 MRHNA and CDR2 SNTAGT. V was clipped by 8 bases and J by 3 bases, with 13 bases between them. CDR3 length: 14 residues. The CDR3 protein is CASREGGDTGELFF. For the CDR3, the DNA is TGTGCCAGCCGCGAGGGGGGGGACACCGGGGAGCTGTTTTTT.

The V call is TRBV14, the J call TRBJ1-1, with a possible D match to TRBD1 (5 bases). The CDR3 covers 15 residues. V shed 2 bases and J shed 0 bases, with 10 bases lying between them. The germline CDR1 and CDR2 sequences are SGHDN and FVKESK. The CDR3, as DNA: TGTGCCAGCAGCCAAAGGGACTTACTGAACACTGAAGCTTTCTTT. It translates to CASSQRDLLNTEAFF. Complete variable domain (other parts from reference TRBV14 and TRBJ1-1): EAGVTQFPSHSVIEKGQTVTLRCDPISGHDNLYWYRRVMGKEIKFLLHFVKESKQDESGMPNNRFLAERTGGTYSTLKVQPAELEDSGVYFCASSQRDLLNTEAFFGQGTRLTVV.

The chain uses TRBV5-6 and TRBJ2-1; 10 nucleotides align to TRBD1. V lost 5 bases and J lost 6; bases outside the gene matches: 11. The CDR3 spans 16 residues. Germline V gene data show CDR1 as SGHDT and CDR2 as YYEEEE. In DNA form, the CDR3 reads TGTGCCAGCAGTTTTGTTCCGGGACAGGGGTCCAATGAGCAGTTCTTC. This sequence encodes CASSFVPGQGSNEQFF.

The table lists this clone with a few counts. The J gene is TRBJ2-7, the V gene TRBV27, with 16 bases fitting TRBD2. This CDR3 comprises 18 residues. Germline V lookup: CDR1 MNHEY, CDR2 SMNVEV (reference sequence). The junction had 8 bases not matched to a gene; V was cut back by 6 bases and J by 0 bases. CDR3 residues: CASRRPGLAGGSSYEQYF. The DNA of the CDR3 is TGTGCCAGCAGGAGGCCGGGACTAGCGGGAGGGAGCTCCTACGAGCAGTACTTC.

The V gene is TRBV7-6, the J gene TRBJ2-2, with 7 bases matching TRBD2. Germline CDR1 SGHVS, CDR2 FNYEAQ. The junction had 8 bases not matched to a gene; V was cut back by 0 bases and J by 4 bases. This CDR3 region has 17 residues. The CDR3 here is CASSLAGEGRVTGELFF. CDR3 bases: TGTGCCAGCAGCTTAGCGGGGGAGGGCCGGGTCACCGGGGAGCTGTTTTTT.

The chain couples TRBV19 to TRBJ1-2; 11 bases line up with TRBD1. CDR1 LNHDA and CDR2 SQIVND come from the germline V gene (reference sequence). The CDR3 covers 16 residues. V lost 7 bases to trimming and J lost 2 bases; unmatched junction nucleotides: 9. The CDR3 DNA follows: TGTGCCAGTACCCCCTTCGGACAGGGGGCCAACTATGGCTACACCTTC. Encoded protein: CASTPFGQGANYGYTF.

This chain joins TRBV15 and TRBJ2-7; TRBD2 matches at 7 bases. CDR1 is LNHNV and CDR2 is YYDKDF in the germline V gene (reference sequence). The junction had 3 bases not matched to a gene; V was cut back by 3 bases and J by 4 bases. This CDR3 is 13 amino acids long. The CDR3 coding sequence is TGTGCCACCAGCAGGGGGGAGGGTTACGAGCAGTACTTC. Protein: CATSRGEGYEQYF.

This chain joins TRBV27 and TRBJ2-5; 10 nucleotides line up with TRBD2. The V segment lost 6 bases and the J segment 3 bases; nucleotides outside the gene matches: 13. The germline V gene has CDR1 MNHEY and CDR2 SMNVEV (reference sequence). CDR3 length: 17 residues. CDR3 amino acids: CASSHHLSSGGKETQYF. The CDR3 nucleotides are TGTGCCAGCAGCCATCATTTGTCTAGCGGGGGTAAAGAGACCCAGTACTTC.